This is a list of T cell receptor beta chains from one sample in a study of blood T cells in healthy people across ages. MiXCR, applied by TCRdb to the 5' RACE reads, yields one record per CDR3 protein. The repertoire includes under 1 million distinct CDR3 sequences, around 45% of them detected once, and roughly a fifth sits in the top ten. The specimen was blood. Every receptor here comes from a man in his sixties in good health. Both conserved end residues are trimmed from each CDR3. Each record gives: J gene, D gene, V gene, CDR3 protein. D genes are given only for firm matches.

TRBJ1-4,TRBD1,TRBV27,ASSRGQLNEKLF
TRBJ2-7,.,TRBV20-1,SAQRPSSYEQY
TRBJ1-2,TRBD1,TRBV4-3,AGSRNLQGRGGYT
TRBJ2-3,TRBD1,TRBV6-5,ASRSQGVRTDTQY
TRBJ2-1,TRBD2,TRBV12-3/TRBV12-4,ASSFPTSGRAFRF
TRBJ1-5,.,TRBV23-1,ASSQSEGGIHQPQH
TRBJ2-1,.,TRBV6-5,ASSYGAPPSYNEQF
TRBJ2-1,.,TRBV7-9,ASSLRGGTAKRYNEQF
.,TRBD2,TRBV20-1,SASAASGGAETQY
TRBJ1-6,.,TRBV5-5,ASSSGTVNSPLH
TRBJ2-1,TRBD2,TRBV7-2,ASSFGLAGGPGSYNEQF
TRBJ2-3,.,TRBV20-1,SARAHQTPTDTQY
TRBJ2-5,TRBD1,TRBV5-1,ASSLGWDRGPETQY
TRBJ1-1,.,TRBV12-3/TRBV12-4,ASSSGGGNTEAF
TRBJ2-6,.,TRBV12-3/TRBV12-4,ASSKSSGANALT
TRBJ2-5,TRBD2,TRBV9,ASSVGGGESETQY
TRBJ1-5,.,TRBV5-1,ASSFSSDQPQH